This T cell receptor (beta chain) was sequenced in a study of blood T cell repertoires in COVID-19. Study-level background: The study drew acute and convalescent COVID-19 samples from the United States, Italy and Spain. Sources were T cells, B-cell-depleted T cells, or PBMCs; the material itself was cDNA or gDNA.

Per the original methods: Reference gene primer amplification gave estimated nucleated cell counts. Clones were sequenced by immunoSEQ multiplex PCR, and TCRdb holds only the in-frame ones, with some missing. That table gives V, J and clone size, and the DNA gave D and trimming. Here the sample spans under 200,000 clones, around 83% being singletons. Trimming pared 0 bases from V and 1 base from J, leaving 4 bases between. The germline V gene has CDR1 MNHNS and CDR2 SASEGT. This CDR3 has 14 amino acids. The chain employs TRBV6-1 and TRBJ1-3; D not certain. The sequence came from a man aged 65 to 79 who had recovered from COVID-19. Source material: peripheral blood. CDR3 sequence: CASSEAASGNTIYF. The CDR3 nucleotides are TGTGCCAGCAGTGAAGCGGCTTCTGGAAACACCATATATTTT.